These 28 T cell receptor beta chains were sequenced from one sample in a study of vaccination and CD4 T cells after COVID-19. Sequencing of the DNA from cultured CD4+ T cells was carried out with the Oncomine TCR Beta short-read assay. MiXCR, run by TCRdb on the PCR reads, gives a single entry per CDR3 protein. The profile shows over 15,000 distinct CDR3 sequences, under 65% of them singletons. Their antigens remain unidentified. The treatment is: roughly 10-day PBMC culture with coronavirus spike peptide pools or control peptides (ViraFEST assay). The sample was CD4+ T cells from blood, cultured in vitro. These receptors were obtained from a human donor who had recovered from COVID-19.

This clonotype was observed a handful of times. The chain uses TRBV20-1 and TRBJ1-5; D is uncertain. There are 16 residues in the CDR3. Germline values: CDR1 DFQATT, CDR2 SNEGSKA (reference sequence). V lost 0 bases and J 3 bases, leaving 15 bases between the germline ends. CDR3 sequence (DNA): TGCAGTGCTAGAGACCACCGGGAATCCCTCAATCAGCCCCAGCATTTT. Its translation: CSARDHRESLNQPQHF.

The V call is TRBV28, the J call TRBJ1-1; TRBD1 might be the D (6 bases). CDR1 and CDR2 (germline): MDHEN, SYDVKM. CDR3 size: 13 residues. V was shortened by 8 bases and J by 4 bases, with 14 bases between the two germline ends. The chain's CDR3 is CASFRGEGTEAFF. The CDR3 DNA reads as TGTGCCAGCTTCAGGGGCGAGGGCACTGAAGCTTTCTTT. The complete variable domain, with remaining parts taken from reference TRBV28 and TRBJ1-1, reads DVKVTQSSRYLVKRTGEKVFLECVQDMDHENMFWYRQDPGLGLRLIYFSYDVKMKEKGDIPEGYSVSREKKERFSLILESASTNQTSMYLCASFRGEGTEAFFGQGTRLTVV.

The V and J genes are TRBV5-4 and TRBJ2-7, with 7 bases lining up with TRBD2. The ends lost 5 bases at V and 4 bases at J; junction bases unmatched: 3. Germline-derived CDR1 and CDR2 are SGHNT and YYREEE (reference sequence). This CDR3 spans 12 amino acids. The CDR3 DNA is TGTGCCAGCAGTGGCGGGAGTTACGAGCAGTACTTC. It translates to CASSGGSYEQYF.

This chain connects TRBV6-2 or TRBV6-3 to TRBJ2-3; D remains unclear. V was pared by 5 bases and J by 2 bases, with 8 bases between. Per germline, CDR1 MNHEY and CDR2 SVGEGT. This CDR3 region has 13 residues. The CDR3 region has the DNA TGTGCCAGCAGTATTTGGAACACAGATACGCAGTATTTT. This codes for CASSIWNTDTQYF.

This clonotype was detected a few times. The chain couples TRBV20-1 to TRBJ1-2; no clear D. The germline V gene has CDR1 DFQATT and CDR2 SNEGSKA (reference sequence). The CDR3 has 10 residues. With 5 bases removed from V and 8 bases from J, the gap between germline ends came to 9 bases. The CDR3 spells CSARREGYTF. The CDR3 coding sequence is TGCAGTGCTCGGAGAGAGGGCTACACCTTC.

This chain links TRBV7-2 with TRBJ2-1; 7 bases line up with TRBD2. Germline lookup yields CDR1 SGHTA and CDR2 FQGNSA. Trimming at V came to 2 bases and at J to 4 bases, leaving 8 bases not matched to a gene. The CDR3 sequence is 16 residues long. CDR3 nucleotides: TGTGCCAGCAGCTTAAAGATAGCGGGTAGATACAATGAGCAGTTCTTC. This codes for CASSLKIAGRYNEQFF.

V gene TRBV20-1 combines with J gene TRBJ2-1, with 7 nucleotides matching TRBD1. J gave up 2 bases and V 0 bases, and 4 bases lay outside the gene matches. Germline CDR1 reads DFQATT; CDR2 reads SNEGSKA (reference sequence). This CDR3 has 15 amino acids. The CDR3 nucleotides read TGCAGTGCTAGAGATGGGACAGTAACCTACAATGAGCAGTTCTTC. Translating it yields CSARDGTVTYNEQFF.

The chain combines TRBV6-1 with TRBJ1-2; TRBD1 might be the D (5 bases). Germline V gives CDR1 MNHNS, CDR2 SASEGT. This CDR3 comprises 12 residues. Trimming removed 10 bases from V and 7 bases from J, with 16 bases in between. CDR3 nucleotides: TGTGCCACCCGGGGGGTAGGGGCTGGCTACACCTTC. Translated, it gives CATRGVGAGYTF.

V and J are TRBV2 and TRBJ1-5, with 7 bases aligning to TRBD1. The germline CDR1 and CDR2 sequences are SNHLY and FYNNEI. Trimming removed 7 bases from V and 4 bases from J; junction bases left unmatched: 7. This CDR3 spans 14 amino acids. The CDR3 reads CASNIQGKNQPQHF. CDR3 DNA: TGTGCCAGCAACATACAGGGGAAGAATCAGCCCCAGCATTTT.

This clonotype appeared a single time. The V and J genes are TRBV20-1 and TRBJ1-1; D is ambiguous. The CDR3 runs to 13 residues. Germline V gene sequence: CDR1 DFQATT, CDR2 SNEGSKA (reference sequence). V was shortened by 4 bases and J by 1 base, with 10 bases between the two germline ends. CDR3 amino acids: CSATIGENTEAFF. CDR3 sequence (DNA): TGCAGTGCTACCATCGGAGAGAACACTGAAGCTTTCTTT.

In nucleotides, the CDR3 is TGTGCCAGCAGCTTTGGCCCGACCACAGATACGCAGTATTTT. As protein: CASSFGPTTDTQYF. The rearrangement uses TRBV7-2 and TRBJ2-3; the D is unclear. This CDR3 is built from 14 residues. CDR1 is SGHTA and CDR2 is FQGNSA in the germline V gene. Trimming stripped 3 bases from V and 2 bases from J, with 9 bases between.

V gene TRBV30 combines with J gene TRBJ2-1, with D unresolved. The CDR3 runs 12 residues. Per the germline V gene, CDR1 is GTSNPN and CDR2 is SVGIG (reference sequence). V was clipped by 0 bases and J by 9 bases, with 9 bases between them. CDR3 protein: CAWSVRRSEQFF. DNA of the CDR3: TGTGCCTGGAGTGTTAGAAGAAGTGAGCAGTTCTTC.

V usage is TRBV4-3 and J usage is TRBJ2-6, with a weak D call TRBD1 (5 bases). CDR1 is LGHNA, CDR2 YSLEER, per germline. The CDR3 runs to 16 residues. The V end was cut by 0 bases, the J end by 3 bases, with 9 bases between. The CDR3 bases are TGCGCCAGCAGCCAAGATATAGGGGTTGGGGCCAACGTCCTGACTTTC. This translates into CASSQDIGVGANVLTF.

The CDR3, as DNA: TGCAGTGCTAGCTCCAGCGGGGGCCCAGATACGCAGTATTTT. Protein sequence: CSASSSGGPDTQYF. The rearrangement uses TRBV20-1 and TRBJ2-3; 8 nucleotides match TRBD2. Trimming cost V 3 bases and J 4 bases; bases outside gene matches: 6. This CDR3 spans 14 amino acids. CDR1 and CDR2 (germline): DFQATT, SNEGSKA (reference sequence).

The genes are TRBV7-2 and TRBJ2-1, with D tentatively TRBD1 (5 bases). Germline CDR1 reads SGHTA; CDR2 reads FQGNSA. V was pared by 7 bases and J by 6 bases, with 13 bases between. The CDR3 loop spans 13 amino acids. The CDR3 coding sequence is TGTGCCAGCACCCCCCAGGGTGGCAATGAGCAGTTCTTC. Translation gives CASTPQGGNEQFF.

This clonotype turned up a few times. The gene calls are TRBV2 and TRBJ1-2; no firm D call. Per the germline V gene, CDR1 is SNHLY and CDR2 is FYNNEI. The V and J ends lost 2 bases and 10 bases respectively, with 5 bases between them. The CDR3 is made up of 10 amino acids. DNA for the CDR3: TGTGCCAGCAGTGAATATTCCTACACCTTC. Protein sequence: CASSEYSYTF.

The chain has TRBV29-1 and TRBJ1-4; D is perhaps TRBD1 (5 bases). CDR3 size: 12 residues. Germline assignment: CDR1 SQVTM and CDR2 ANQGSEA. V gave up 7 bases and J gave up 11 bases, with 17 bases separating them. This CDR3 is CSGESQAGKLFF. The CDR3 DNA is TGCAGCGGGGAGAGCCAGGCAGGGAAACTGTTTTTT. The whole variable domain, filled in from reference TRBV29-1 and TRBJ1-4, reads SAVISQKPSRDICQRGTSLTIQCQVDSQVTMMFWYRQQPGQSLTLIATANQGSEATYESGFVIDKFPISRPNLTFSTLTVSNMSPEDSSIYLCSGESQAGKLFFGSGTQLSVL.

The chain couples TRBV19 to TRBJ1-5; D ambiguous. Between the trimmed V and J ends, which lost 7 bases and 2 bases, there was a span of 18 bases. Germline V gene sequence: CDR1 LNHDA, CDR2 SQIVND (reference sequence). This CDR3 comprises 16 residues. For the CDR3, the DNA is TGTGCCAGTACTGCGGTGGGGAGTCTCGGCAATCAGCCCCAGCATTTT. It yields the protein CASTAVGSLGNQPQHF.

V and J are TRBV20-1 and TRBJ2-7; TRBD2 is a possible D gene (5 bases). Germline loops: CDR1 DFQATT, CDR2 SNEGSKA (reference sequence). The CDR3 consists of 15 residues. V lost 0 bases, J lost 0 bases, and 12 bases lay in between. The CDR3 loop reads CSARDSREYSYEQYF. The CDR3 DNA is TGCAGTGCTAGAGATTCCCGGGAATACTCCTACGAGCAGTACTTC.

A note on this clonotype: One end of the junction varies from germline; a read error may be responsible. The chain joins TRBV25-1 to TRBJ2-7; TRBD1 agrees at 9 bases. Germline CDR1 is MGHDK and CDR2 is SYGVNS. This CDR3 region has 15 residues. The CDR3 sequence: CASSDKQGAYYEQYF. As DNA, the CDR3 is TGTGCCAGTAGTGATAAACAGGGGGCGTACTACGAGCAGTACTTC.

The chain employs TRBV6-1 and TRBJ2-3; D perhaps matches TRBD2 (7 bases). Trimming stripped 5 bases from V and 4 bases from J, with 16 bases between. Germline CDR1 and CDR2: MNHNS and SASEGT. The CDR3 spans 15 residues. The CDR3 DNA sequence: TGTGCCAGCAGTCCCCCGGGGGGCGGTTCAGATACGCAGTATTTT. As protein: CASSPPGGGSDTQYF.

In DNA, the CDR3 is TGTGCCAGCAGGGGTCAGCGGGAGATAGTTGAGCAGTTCTTC. Protein: CASRGQREIVEQFF. J is TRBJ2-1 and V is TRBV6-2 or TRBV6-3; 8 nucleotides line up with TRBD2. This CDR3 contains 14 residues. J was trimmed by 9 bases and V by 6 bases; bases with no gene match: 10. From germline, CDR1 is MNHEY and CDR2 SVGEGT.

The chain has TRBV6-4 and TRBJ1-2; D possibly corresponds to TRBD1 (5 bases). V gave up 6 bases and J gave up 0 bases, with 11 bases separating them. There are 14 residues in the CDR3. CDR1 is MRHNA, CDR2 SNTAGT, per germline. The CDR3 spells CASRGDGTNYGYTF. In nucleotides, the CDR3 is TGTGCCAGCAGGGGGGACGGAACTAACTATGGCTACACCTTC.

V usage is TRBV27 and J usage is TRBJ1-6; 8 nucleotides align to TRBD1. V gave up 8 bases and J gave up 9 bases; unmatched junction bases: 9. The CDR3 is made up of 14 amino acids. Germline V gives CDR1 MNHEY, CDR2 SMNVEV (reference sequence). CDR3 region: CASSIRQGSSPLHF. CDR3 nucleotide sequence: TGTGCCAGCTCTATCAGACAGGGGTCTTCACCCCTCCACTTT.

The chain employs TRBV27 and TRBJ1-5; possible D gene TRBD1, 6 bases. With 6 bases removed from V and 3 bases from J, the gap between germline ends came to 15 bases. Germline V lookup: CDR1 MNHEY, CDR2 SMNVEV (reference sequence). The CDR3 runs 15 residues. This chain's CDR3 is CASRPRQAFNQPQHF. DNA for the CDR3: TGTGCCAGCAGACCGCGACAGGCTTTCAATCAGCCCCAGCATTTT.

In DNA, the CDR3 is TGTGCCAGTAGTCCCGGGACAGTCCCGAACACTGAAGCTTTCTTT. Its translation: CASSPGTVPNTEAFF. V is TRBV19 and J is TRBJ1-1, with TRBD1 matching 7 bases. The CDR3 is 15 amino acids. Trimming cost V 5 bases and J 1 base; bases outside gene matches: 7. Germline V gene data show CDR1 as LNHDA and CDR2 as SQIVND (reference sequence).

The V and J genes are TRBV7-2 and TRBJ1-5, with D tentatively TRBD1 (5 bases). This CDR3 comprises 14 residues. Trimming removed 2 bases from V and 9 bases from J, with 14 bases in between. Germline V gene sequence: CDR1 SGHTA, CDR2 FQGNSA. CDR3 sequence: CASSLLSGPGPQHF. Here the CDR3 DNA reads TGTGCCAGCAGCTTATTGTCAGGGCCTGGGCCCCAGCATTTT.

Only a few counts were recorded for this clonotype. The chain couples TRBV27 to TRBJ2-7, with 9 bases aligning to TRBD1. There are 16 residues in the CDR3. J gave up 3 bases and V 0 bases, and 6 bases lay outside the gene matches. Germline CDR1 and CDR2: MNHEY and SMNVEV (reference sequence). CDR3 sequence reads: CASSLSRQGVVYEQYF. CDR3 nucleotides: TGTGCCAGCAGTTTATCGCGACAGGGGGTGGTCTACGAGCAGTACTTC.